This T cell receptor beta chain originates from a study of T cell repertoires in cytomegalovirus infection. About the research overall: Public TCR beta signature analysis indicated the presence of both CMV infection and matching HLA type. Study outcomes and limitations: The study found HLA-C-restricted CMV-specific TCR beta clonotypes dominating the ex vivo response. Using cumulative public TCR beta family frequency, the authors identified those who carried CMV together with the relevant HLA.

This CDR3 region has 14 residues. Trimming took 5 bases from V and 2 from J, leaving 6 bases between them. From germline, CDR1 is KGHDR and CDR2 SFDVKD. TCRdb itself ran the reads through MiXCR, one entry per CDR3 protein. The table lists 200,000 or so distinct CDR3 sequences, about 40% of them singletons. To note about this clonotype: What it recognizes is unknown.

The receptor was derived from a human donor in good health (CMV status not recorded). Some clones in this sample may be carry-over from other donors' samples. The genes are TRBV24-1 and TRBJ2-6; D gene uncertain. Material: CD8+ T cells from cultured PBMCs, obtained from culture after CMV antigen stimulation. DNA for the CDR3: TGTGCCACCAGTGCCCGAGCTGGGGCCAACGTCCTGACTTTC. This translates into CATSARAGANVLTF.